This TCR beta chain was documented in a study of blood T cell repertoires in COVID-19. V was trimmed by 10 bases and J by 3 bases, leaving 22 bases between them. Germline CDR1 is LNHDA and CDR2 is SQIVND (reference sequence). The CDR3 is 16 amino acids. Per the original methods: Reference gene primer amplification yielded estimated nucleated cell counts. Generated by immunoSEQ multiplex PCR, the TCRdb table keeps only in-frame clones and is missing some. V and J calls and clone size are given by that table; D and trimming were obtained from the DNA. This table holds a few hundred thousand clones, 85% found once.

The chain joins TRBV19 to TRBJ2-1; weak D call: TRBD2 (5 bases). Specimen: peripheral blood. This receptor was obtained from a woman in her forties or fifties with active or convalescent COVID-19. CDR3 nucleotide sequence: TGTGCCACCTCATCTTGGCGAGCGGAGCTCTACAATGAGCAGTTCTTC. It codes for CATSSWRAELYNEQFF.